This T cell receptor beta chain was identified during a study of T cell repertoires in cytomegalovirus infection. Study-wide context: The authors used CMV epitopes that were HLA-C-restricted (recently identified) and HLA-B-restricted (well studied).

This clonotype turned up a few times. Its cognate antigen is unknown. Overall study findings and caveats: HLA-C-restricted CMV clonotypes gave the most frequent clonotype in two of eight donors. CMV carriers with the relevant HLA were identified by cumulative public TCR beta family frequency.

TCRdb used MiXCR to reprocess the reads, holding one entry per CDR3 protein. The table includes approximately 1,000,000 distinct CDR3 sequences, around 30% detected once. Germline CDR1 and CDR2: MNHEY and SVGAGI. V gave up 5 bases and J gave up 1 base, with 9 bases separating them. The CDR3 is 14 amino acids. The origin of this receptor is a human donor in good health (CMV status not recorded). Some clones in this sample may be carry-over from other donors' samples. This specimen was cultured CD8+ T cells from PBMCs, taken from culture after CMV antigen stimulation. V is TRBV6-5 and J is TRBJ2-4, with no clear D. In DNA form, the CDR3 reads TGTGCCAGCAGTAACCAATTGGCCAAAAACATTCAGTACTTC. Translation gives CASSNQLAKNIQYF.